A selection of T cell receptor beta chains follows, all from one sample in a study of metastatic and nonmetastatic thyroid tumors. With MiXCR, TCRdb called clones anew from the PCR reads. The table has over 40,000 clones, about an eighth seen once. Sequencing was done on a sample of blood. The source of these receptors is a female donor with papillary thyroid cancer or a benign thyroid nodule (not recorded which). Some clones in this sample may be carry-over from other donors' samples. The CDR3 runs from the conserved cysteine through the conserved F or W. The D gene is left open where the match is weak. Clone size, where shown, is once, few, many, or a class for clones that have expanded.

DNA: TGCAGTGCCCGGCTACCTGGTGGCAATCAGCCCCAGCATTTT
CDR3: CSARLPGGNQPQHF
size: many
V: TRBV20-1
D: NA
J: TRBJ1-5

DNA: TGTGCCAGCAGTAGCGGGAGAGAGACCGGGGAGCTGTTTTTT
CDR3: CASSSGRETGELFF
size: NA
V: TRBV6-4
D: TRBD2
J: TRBJ2-2

DNA: TGCAGTGCTAGAGGACACAGGGACGAAAAACTGTTTTTT
CDR3: CSARGHRDEKLFF
size: many
V: TRBV20-1
D: NA
J: TRBJ1-4

DNA: TGTGCCAGCAGGGTAGGGGGTCACACTGAAGCTTTCTTT
CDR3: CASRVGGHTEAFF
size: many
V: TRBV6-1
D: NA
J: TRBJ1-1

DNA: TGTGCCACCAGTGCGAACCTGGGACAGGGAGTCGCAGATACGCAGTATTTT
CDR3: CATSANLGQGVADTQYF
size: many
V: TRBV24-1
D: TRBD1
J: TRBJ2-3

DNA: TGCAGCGCCTGTCCGTCGACAGGGGCAAGTCCCTACGAGCAGTACTTC
CDR3: CSACPSTGASPYEQYF
size: many
V: TRBV29-1
D: TRBD1
J: TRBJ2-7

DNA: TGTGCCAGCAGCCCGGCCGGGACAGGGATCGAGACCCAGTACTTC
CDR3: CASSPAGTGIETQYF
size: many
V: TRBV11-1
D: TRBD1
J: TRBJ2-5

DNA: TGCAGTGCTAGAGTGAACAGGGACGGCGGCTACACCTTC
CDR3: CSARVNRDGGYTF
size: many
V: TRBV20-1
D: NA
J: TRBJ1-2

DNA: TGTGCCAGTAGTACCGGACTAGCGGCCTCCTACGAGCAGTACTTC
CDR3: CASSTGLAASYEQYF
size: many
V: TRBV19
D: TRBD2
J: TRBJ2-7

DNA: TGTGCCACCACCCCCTCTAGTGGGAGTCACCAAGAGACCCAGTACTTC
CDR3: CATTPSSGSHQETQYF
size: NA
V: TRBV15
D: NA
J: TRBJ2-5

DNA: TGCGCCAGCAGCTTGACTCTAGCGGGAGGGGGCTACGAGCAGTACTTC
CDR3: CASSLTLAGGGYEQYF
size: NA
V: TRBV5-1
D: TRBD2
J: TRBJ2-7

DNA: TGTGCCTGTCCCGCACAGGGCCGCTACTCCTACGAGCAGTACTTC
CDR3: CACPAQGRYSYEQYF
size: NA
V: TRBV28
D: NA
J: TRBJ2-7

DNA: TGTGCCAGCAGCGGCAGAGGCATCTGGGGAGGCGGGGAGCTGTTTTTT
CDR3: CASSGRGIWGGGELFF
size: many
V: TRBV7-8
D: NA
J: TRBJ2-2

DNA: TGTGCCAGCAGCTCAGGACTAGCGTTAACAGATACGCAGTATTTT
CDR3: CASSSGLALTDTQYF
size: many
V: TRBV7-9
D: TRBD2
J: TRBJ2-3

DNA: TGCGCCAGCAGCGGAGGAGGTCCCTCGACAGGTACGCAGTATTTT
CDR3: CASSGGGPSTGTQYF
size: NA
V: TRBV5-1
D: NA
J: TRBJ2-3

DNA: TGTGCCAGCAGCTTGACGTTGGGGCGACCCCAGCATTTT
CDR3: CASSLTLGRPQHF
size: many
V: TRBV5-5
D: NA
J: TRBJ1-5

DNA: TGTGCCAGTAGTCCCCGCCGAGGAGCGGCTTTCTTT
CDR3: CASSPRRGAAFF
size: many
V: TRBV19
D: NA
J: TRBJ1-1

DNA: TGTGCCAGTAAGAGAATGGCCTCGGACACTGAAGCTTTCTTT
CDR3: CASKRMASDTEAFF
size: many
V: TRBV19
D: NA
J: TRBJ1-1

DNA: TGTGCCAGCAGCCCCACTCCTGCAGCATACGAGCAGTACTTC
CDR3: CASSPTPAAYEQYF
size: many
V: TRBV4-2
D: NA
J: TRBJ2-7

DNA: TGTGCCAGCAGTGACGGGACAAGCTACGAGCAGTACTTC
CDR3: CASSDGTSYEQYF
size: many
V: TRBV2
D: NA
J: TRBJ2-7

DNA: TGTGCCACCAGCAGAACGGACAGTAGGGGATATAACAATGAGCAGTTCTTC
CDR3: CATSRTDSRGYNNEQFF
size: medium-sized
V: TRBV15
D: NA
J: TRBJ2-1

DNA: TGTGCCAGCAGCTTATGGGGGTCAGGGGGGTACGAGCAGTACTTC
CDR3: CASSLWGSGGYEQYF
size: many
V: TRBV13
D: NA
J: TRBJ2-7

DNA: TGTGCCAGCACCATAAACGGGACTAGCGGGATGGTTTTGGAGACCAAGTACTTC
CDR3: CASTINGTSGMVLETKYF
size: few
V: TRBV27
D: TRBD2
J: TRBJ2-5

DNA: TGTGCCAGCAGCCCCAAGAGAAACAGATACTACGAGCAGTACTTC
CDR3: CASSPKRNRYYEQYF
size: many
V: TRBV3-1
D: NA
J: TRBJ2-7

DNA: TGTGCCAGCAGTTTTCACACAGGGATGAACACTGAAGCTTTCTTT
CDR3: CASSFHTGMNTEAFF
size: many
V: TRBV12-3/TRBV12-4
D: NA
J: TRBJ1-1

DNA: TGCGCCAGCAATGACCGGACAGGGCCCTACGAGCAGTACTTC
CDR3: CASNDRTGPYEQYF
size: NA
V: TRBV5-1
D: TRBD1
J: TRBJ2-7

DNA: TGCGCCAGCAGAACGGACAGGGGAGACACCGGGGAGCTGTTTTTT
CDR3: CASRTDRGDTGELFF
size: many
V: TRBV5-1
D: TRBD1
J: TRBJ2-2

DNA: TGTGCCAGCAGCAGTAGCGGGAGCTCCTACAATGAGCAGTTCTTC
CDR3: CASSSSGSSYNEQFF
size: many
V: TRBV11-3
D: TRBD2
J: TRBJ2-1

DNA: TGCAGTGTTACAGGACCAGGGGACGAGCAGTACTTC
CDR3: CSVTGPGDEQYF
size: many
V: TRBV20-1
D: NA
J: TRBJ2-7

DNA: TGCGCCAGCAGTGAGGCGGCCCACGGGGAGCTGTTTTTT
CDR3: CASSEAAHGELFF
size: many
V: TRBV10-1
D: NA
J: TRBJ2-2

DNA: TGTGCCAGCTCACCCCGACCTTCGGTGGCGGAGACCCAGTACTTC
CDR3: CASSPRPSVAETQYF
size: many
V: TRBV18
D: NA
J: TRBJ2-5

DNA: TGCGCCAGCAGCTTGGAGCAGGCCCTTAGGACAGATACGCAGTATTTT
CDR3: CASSLEQALRTDTQYF
size: NA
V: TRBV5-1
D: NA
J: TRBJ2-3

DNA: TGTGCCAGCAGCCCCCAAAGGGGCTCGACAGATACGCAGTATTTT
CDR3: CASSPQRGSTDTQYF
size: many
V: TRBV7-3
D: NA
J: TRBJ2-3

DNA: TGTGCCAGTAGCAATATTTACGGTGCCCCCAATGAGCAGTTCTTC
CDR3: CASSNIYGAPNEQFF
size: many
V: TRBV19
D: NA
J: TRBJ2-1

DNA: TGCGCCAGCAGTTTAGAGAACCGAGCACCTGGAAACACCATATATTTT
CDR3: CASSLENRAPGNTIYF
size: few
V: TRBV28
D: NA
J: TRBJ1-3

DNA: TGTGCCAGCAGGAACCGGGACAGGTCATATAGCAATCAGCCCCAGCATTTT
CDR3: CASRNRDRSYSNQPQHF
size: many
V: TRBV28
D: TRBD1
J: TRBJ1-5

DNA: TGTGCCAGCAGTTACTCGATCACAGGGAGGAACGAGCAGTACTTC
CDR3: CASSYSITGRNEQYF
size: few
V: TRBV6-5
D: NA
J: TRBJ2-7

DNA: TGTGCCAGCAGTTTATCCCCCCTACAGGGCACTGAAGCTTTCTTT
CDR3: CASSLSPLQGTEAFF
size: many
V: TRBV28
D: NA
J: TRBJ1-1

DNA: TGTGCCAGCAGTTACGGGGGGGACTCAGATACGCAGTATTTT
CDR3: CASSYGGDSDTQYF
size: once
V: TRBV6-5
D: TRBD2
J: TRBJ2-3

DNA: TGTGCCAGCACCCGCCAGGACAGGGGGAGCGGGGAGCTGTTTTTT
CDR3: CASTRQDRGSGELFF
size: many
V: TRBV3-1
D: TRBD1
J: TRBJ2-2

DNA: TGTGCCAGCGGGTCCCAGTTGGGGGCCAACGTCCTGACTTTC
CDR3: CASGSQLGANVLTF
size: many
V: TRBV27
D: NA
J: TRBJ2-6

DNA: TGTGCCAGCACCCGCCAGGTCGGGAGGCATCCCCCTTCGAGTGAGCAGTTCTTC
CDR3: CASTRQVGRHPPSSEQFF
size: few
V: TRBV6-2/TRBV6-3
D: TRBD2
J: TRBJ2-1

DNA: TGTGCCAGCAGCCCCGGGACTAGCGGGAGGAGAGGACAAGAGACCCAGTACTTC
CDR3: CASSPGTSGRRGQETQYF
size: many
V: TRBV11-2
D: TRBD2
J: TRBJ2-5

DNA: TGTGCCAGTAGTATCGAGGGAAACACTGAAGCTTTCTTT
CDR3: CASSIEGNTEAFF
size: NA
V: TRBV19
D: NA
J: TRBJ1-1

DNA: TGTGCCGGCTCTAGGGAGGGAAGCTACGAGCAGTACTTC
CDR3: CAGSREGSYEQYF
size: many
V: TRBV30
D: TRBD2
J: TRBJ2-7

DNA: TGTGCCGCCCGGACTAGCGGGATTGCCGGGGAGCTGTTTTTT
CDR3: CAARTSGIAGELFF
size: many
V: TRBV27
D: TRBD2
J: TRBJ2-2

DNA: TGTGCCACCAGCAGGGAATACTACGAGCAGTACTTC
CDR3: CATSREYYEQYF
size: NA
V: TRBV15
D: NA
J: TRBJ2-7

DNA: TGCGCCAGCAGCTCAAACAGGGAAATCGCCCACGAGCAGTACTTC
CDR3: CASSSNREIAHEQYF
size: NA
V: TRBV5-1
D: NA
J: TRBJ2-7

DNA: TGTGCCAGCAGTGAAGCGCAAGGGGGATACTATGGCTACACCTTC
CDR3: CASSEAQGGYYGYTF
size: many
V: TRBV2
D: NA
J: TRBJ1-2

DNA: TGTGCCAGCGCAGGGATATTCGACACTGAAGCTTTCTTT
CDR3: CASAGIFDTEAFF
size: many
V: TRBV11-3
D: NA
J: TRBJ1-1

DNA: TGTGCCACCAGCAGAACCTCCCACGGGTACAATGAGCAGTTCTTC
CDR3: CATSRTSHGYNEQFF
size: many
V: TRBV15
D: NA
J: TRBJ2-1

DNA: TGTGCCATCAGCATAGACAGGTCGAGAGAGCAGTACTTC
CDR3: CAISIDRSREQYF
size: many
V: TRBV10-3
D: NA
J: TRBJ2-7

DNA: TGCGCCAGCAGTGAGTCGTCAAAGATACCCCAGCATTTT
CDR3: CASSESSKIPQHF
size: NA
V: TRBV10-1
D: NA
J: TRBJ1-5